This T cell receptor beta chain was captured in a study of blood T cell repertoires in COVID-19. Across the study: Both acute and convalescent COVID-19 samples were obtained from the United States, Italy and Spain.

In the original processing: Quantification of nucleated cells was approximated via reference gene primer amplification. The table came from immunoSEQ multiplex PCR; TCRdb's copy has only in-frame clones and leaves some out. V and J calls and clone size are given by that table; D and trimming were obtained from the DNA. The sample has 200,000 to 250,000 clones; 83% are singletons. Germline assignment: CDR1 MNHEY and CDR2 SMNVEV (reference sequence). V lost 6 bases and J 2 bases, leaving 14 bases between the germline ends. The length of the CDR3 is 15 residues. Recruitment covered over 20 US areas and drew participants whose ages spanned roughly 18 to 89 years. Clinical histories supplied by participants themselves formed the basis of cohort assignment.

Specimen: PBMCs or T cells enriched from blood (not recorded which). This chain connects TRBV27 to TRBJ1-3; tentative D call: TRBD1 (5 bases). The TCR sequence derives from a woman between 50 and 59 years old who had been exposed to COVID-19. The CDR3 nucleotides are TGTGCCAGCAGCCCCCGACAGAGGACTGGAAACACCATATATTTT. Translating gives CASSPRQRTGNTIYF.